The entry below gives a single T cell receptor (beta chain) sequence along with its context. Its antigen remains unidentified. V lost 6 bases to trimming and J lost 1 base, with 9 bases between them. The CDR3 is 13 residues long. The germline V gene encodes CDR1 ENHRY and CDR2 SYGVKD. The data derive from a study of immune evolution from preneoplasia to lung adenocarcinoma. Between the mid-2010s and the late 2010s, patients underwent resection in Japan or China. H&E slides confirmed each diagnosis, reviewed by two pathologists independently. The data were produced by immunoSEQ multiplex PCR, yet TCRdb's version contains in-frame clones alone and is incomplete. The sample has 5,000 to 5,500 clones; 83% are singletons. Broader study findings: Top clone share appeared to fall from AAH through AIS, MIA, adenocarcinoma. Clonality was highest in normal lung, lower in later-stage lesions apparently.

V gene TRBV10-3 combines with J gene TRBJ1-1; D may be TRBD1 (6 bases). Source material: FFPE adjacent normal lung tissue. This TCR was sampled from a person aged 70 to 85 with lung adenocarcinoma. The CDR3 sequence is CAISTQGNTEAFF. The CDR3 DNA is TGTGCCATCAGCACACAGGGGAACACTGAAGCTTTCTTT.